Described below is a single T cell receptor (beta chain) sequence and its context. The antigen remains unidentified. The data are from a study of blood T cells in healthy people across ages. Study-level points and caveats: Percentage of naive T cells showed a strong correlation with TCR beta diversity.

The V and J ends lost 5 bases and 5 bases, in that order; junction bases with no gene match: 10. Germline assignment: CDR1 SGHVT and CDR2 SQSDAQ. The CDR3 has 15 amino acids. The second PCR ran about 6 to 12 cycles with a sample-barcoded 5' primer and J-beta primers. MiXCR, applied by TCRdb to the 5' RACE reads, yields one record per CDR3 protein. The sample gives about 1,400,000 distinct CDR3 sequences, approximately 59% of which show up once; over 5% is in the top ten. The sample was blood. The rearrangement joins TRBV7-4 to TRBJ2-7, with 9 positions matching TRBD1. The clonotype comes from a young man in good health. CDR3 sequence (DNA): TGTGCCAGCAGCCCCCGGGACAGGGACACCCACGAGCAGTACTTC. It is translated as CASSPRDRDTHEQYF.